The clone carrying this T cell receptor beta chain was counted only a few times. Antigen unknown. This sample was included in a study of cytomegalovirus exposure and HLA in healthy donors. PCR amplification relied on 60 Vbeta primers (plus 13 Jbeta primers). TCRdb keeps only in-frame clones here, not all; method: immunoSEQ multiplex PCR. The data contain about 100,000 clones, about 75% of them singletons. The study's findings and limits: Presence/absence analyses assumed roughly uniform sequencing depth across donors. The study found most TCR sequences rare, yet found some public TCRs in many donors. Some segments of the V type, notably TRBV6-2 and TRBV6-3, were excluded as indistinguishable.

In germline, CDR1 is LGHNA, CDR2 YNFKEQ. After removal of 6 bases from V and 4 bases from J, the junction contained 5 bases not matched to a gene. The CDR3 has 15 residues. The specimen sequenced was PBMCs. The TCR originated in a man aged 35 to 55 in good health and CMV-seropositive. The chain links TRBV4-2 to TRBJ2-1; 11 nucleotides line up with TRBD2. This CDR3 is CASSLLAGAYNEQFF. The CDR3 DNA follows: TGTGCCAGCAGTCTACTAGCGGGAGCATACAATGAGCAGTTCTTC.